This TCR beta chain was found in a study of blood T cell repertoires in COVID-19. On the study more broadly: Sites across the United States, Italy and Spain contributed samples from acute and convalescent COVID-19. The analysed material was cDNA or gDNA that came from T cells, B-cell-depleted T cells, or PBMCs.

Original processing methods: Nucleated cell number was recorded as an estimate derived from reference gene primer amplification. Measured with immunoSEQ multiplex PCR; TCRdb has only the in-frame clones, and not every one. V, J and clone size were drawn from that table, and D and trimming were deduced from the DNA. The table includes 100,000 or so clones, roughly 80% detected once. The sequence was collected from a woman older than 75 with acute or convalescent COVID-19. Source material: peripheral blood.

The CDR3: CASSPQERGEQFF. Written as DNA, the CDR3 is TGTGCCAGCTCACCCCAGGAGCGGGGTGAGCAGTTCTTC. The chain employs TRBV18 and TRBJ2-1, with 7 bases lining up with TRBD2. This CDR3 has 13 residues. The V segment lost 3 bases and the J segment 9 bases; nucleotides outside the gene matches: 5. Germline-derived CDR1 and CDR2 are KGHSH and LQKENI.